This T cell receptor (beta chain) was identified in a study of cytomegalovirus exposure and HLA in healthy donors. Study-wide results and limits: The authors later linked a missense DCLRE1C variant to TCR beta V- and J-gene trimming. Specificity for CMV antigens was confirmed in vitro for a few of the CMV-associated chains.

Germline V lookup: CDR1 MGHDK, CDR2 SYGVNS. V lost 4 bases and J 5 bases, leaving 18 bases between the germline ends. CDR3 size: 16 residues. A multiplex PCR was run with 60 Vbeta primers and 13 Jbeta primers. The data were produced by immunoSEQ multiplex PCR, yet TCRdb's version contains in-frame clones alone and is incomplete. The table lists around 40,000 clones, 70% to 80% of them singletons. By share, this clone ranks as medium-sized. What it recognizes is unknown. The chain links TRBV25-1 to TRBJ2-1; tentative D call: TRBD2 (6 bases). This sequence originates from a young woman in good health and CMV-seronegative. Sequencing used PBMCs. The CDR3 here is CASSAGGTVPDNEQFF. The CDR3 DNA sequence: TGTGCCAGCAGTGCAGGCGGGACCGTGCCCGACAATGAGCAGTTCTTC.